This T cell receptor beta chain was retrieved from a study of T cell changes during pregnancy in multiple sclerosis. The germline V gene has CDR1 MDHEN and CDR2 SYDVKM. Trimming cost V 2 bases and J 3 bases, with 7 bases left between them. The length of the CDR3 is 13 residues. The data were produced by immunoSEQ multiplex PCR, yet TCRdb's version contains in-frame clones alone and is incomplete. The table shows approximately 63,000 clones, with 91% occurring only once. This sequence originates from a female donor in good health, enrolled as a control in a pregnancy study. V is TRBV28 and J is TRBJ1-2; D possibly corresponds to TRBD1 (5 bases). Sequenced material: peripheral blood, taken in the third trimester of pregnancy. The CDR3 DNA reads as TGTGCCAGCAGTTTAAAAGGGGACTATGGCTACACCTTC. It specifies CASSLKGDYGYTF.